What follows describes a single T cell receptor (beta chain). What it binds is unknown. The CDR3 totals 18 residues. The V gene's germline CDR1 is MDHEN and CDR2 SYDVKM. Trimming took 1 base from V and 7 from J, leaving 22 bases between them. These data come from a study of T-cell reconstitution after alpha-beta-depleted transplantation in children. The TCRbeta library incorporated unique molecular identifiers. TCRdb reprocessed the PCR reads via MiXCR and lists one record per CDR3 protein. In the table there are 100,000 to 130,000 distinct CDR3 sequences, approximately 6.4% of which are singletons. Points from the study as a whole: Surviving recipient T cells and thymic progenitors underlay high day-60 TCRbeta diversity in some patients. There were reportedly several hundred expanded graft clones from which alpha-beta T cells came about two months after transplant. Newly produced T cells mostly accounted for T-cell counts and diversity one year post-transplant.

The starting material was PBMCs, mostly from graft donor cells, obtained 360 days after TCRalphabeta/CD19-depleted stem cell transplant. The receptor was derived from a male patient between 2 and 10 years old who had a stem cell transplant for acute lymphoblastic leukemia, so the T cells may come from the graft donor. The chain carries TRBV28 and TRBJ1-4, with D perhaps matching TRBD1 (5 bases). CDR3 loop: CASSLSPYWGGPREKLFF. As DNA, the CDR3 is TGTGCCAGCAGTTTATCACCCTATTGGGGGGGACCTCGTGAAAAACTGTTTTTT.